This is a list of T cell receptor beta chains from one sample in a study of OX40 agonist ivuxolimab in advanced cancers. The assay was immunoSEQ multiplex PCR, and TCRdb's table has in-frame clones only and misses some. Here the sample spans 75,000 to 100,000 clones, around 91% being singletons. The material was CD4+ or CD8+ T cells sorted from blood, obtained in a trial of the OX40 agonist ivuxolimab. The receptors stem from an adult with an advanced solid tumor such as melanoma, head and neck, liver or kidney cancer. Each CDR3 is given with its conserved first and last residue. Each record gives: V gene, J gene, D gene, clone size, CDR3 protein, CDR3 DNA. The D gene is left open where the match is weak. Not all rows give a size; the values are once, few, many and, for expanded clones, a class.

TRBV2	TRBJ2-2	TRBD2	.	CASNRVAGGNTGELFF	TGTGCCAGCAACCGGGTAGCGGGAGGTAACACCGGGGAGCTGTTTTTT
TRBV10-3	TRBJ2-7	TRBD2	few	CAISETGLGSYEQYF	TGTGCCATCAGTGAGACGGGACTAGGCTCCTACGAGCAGTACTTC
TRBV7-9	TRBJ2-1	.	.	CASSHLPLPRRDEQFF	TGTGCCAGCAGCCACCTTCCCCTACCAAGAAGGGATGAGCAGTTCTTC
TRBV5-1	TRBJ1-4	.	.	CASSLLYTNEKLFF	TGCGCCAGCAGCCTGTTATATACTAATGAAAAACTGTTTTTT
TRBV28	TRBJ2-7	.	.	CASRPAATYEQYF	TGTGCCAGCAGGCCCGCCGCCACCTACGAGCAGTACTTC
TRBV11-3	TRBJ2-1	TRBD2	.	CASSPRTSSYNEQFF	TGTGCCAGCAGCCCAAGGACTAGCTCGTACAATGAGCAGTTCTTC
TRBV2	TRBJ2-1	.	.	CASSGGLGVGSRHYIEQFF	TGTGCCAGCAGTGGTGGTCTGGGTGTGGGATCACGCCACTATATTGAGCAGTTCTTC
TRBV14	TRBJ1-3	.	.	CASSLQSTSGNTIYF	TGTGCCAGCAGCCTACAGAGTACCTCTGGAAACACCATATATTTT
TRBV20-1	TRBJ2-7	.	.	CSAVTSYEQYF	TGCAGTGCTGTAACGTCCTACGAGCAGTACTTC
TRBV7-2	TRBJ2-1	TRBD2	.	CASSLVAGVLNEQFF	TGTGCCAGCAGCTTAGTAGCGGGAGTGTTGAATGAGCAGTTCTTC
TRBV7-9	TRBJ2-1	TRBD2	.	CASSSLAGVMGDEQFF	TGTGCCAGCAGCTCCTTAGCGGGAGTGATGGGAGATGAGCAGTTCTTC
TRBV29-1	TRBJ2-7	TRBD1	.	CSAAGTGAGEQYF	TGCAGCGCTGCCGGGACAGGGGCGGGGGAGCAGTACTTC
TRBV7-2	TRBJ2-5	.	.	CASSLGEEETQYF	TGTGCCAGCAGCTTAGGGGAGGAAGAGACCCAGTACTTC
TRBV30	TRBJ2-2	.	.	CAWSLGPRSGELFF	TGTGCCTGGAGTTTGGGACCCCGGTCCGGGGAGCTGTTTTTT
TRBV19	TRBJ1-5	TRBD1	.	CASHRGAGQPQHF	TGTGCCAGTCACAGGGGCGCAGGTCAGCCCCAGCATTTT
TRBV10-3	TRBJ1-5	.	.	CAISESGRNQPQHF	TGTGCCATCAGTGAGTCAGGGCGCAATCAGCCCCAGCATTTT
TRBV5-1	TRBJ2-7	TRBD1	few	CASSLDGTADYEQYF	TGCGCCAGCAGCTTGGACGGGACAGCAGACTACGAGCAGTACTTC
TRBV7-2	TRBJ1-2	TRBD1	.	CASSPLKTGFGYTF	TGTGCCAGCAGCCCGCTGAAGACAGGGTTTGGCTACACCTTC
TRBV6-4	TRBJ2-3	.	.	CASSDGLAMIPDTQYF	TGTGCCAGCAGTGACGGGCTAGCGATGATTCCAGATACGCAGTATTTT
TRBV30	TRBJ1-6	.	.	CAWSAPSGAWNSPLHF	TGTGCCTGGAGTGCCCCTTCGGGGGCTTGGAATTCACCCCTCCACTTT
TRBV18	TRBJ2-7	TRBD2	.	CASSPLGTSSYEQYF	TGTGCCAGCTCACCTCTCGGGACTAGCAGTTACGAGCAGTACTTC
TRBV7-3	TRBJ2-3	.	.	CASSSDRRSTDTQYF	TGTGCCAGCAGCTCCGACCGCCGGAGCACAGATACGCAGTATTTT
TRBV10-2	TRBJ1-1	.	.	CASSAEGRINTEAFF	TGCGCCAGCAGTGCGGAGGGACGGATAAACACTGAAGCTTTCTTT
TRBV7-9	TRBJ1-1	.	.	CASSPRQRNTEAFF	TGTGCCAGCAGCCCCCGACAGAGGAACACTGAAGCTTTCTTT
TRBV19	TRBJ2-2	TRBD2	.	CASSPLAAGVNTGELFF	TGTGCCAGTAGTCCTTTAGCGGCGGGAGTCAACACCGGGGAGCTGTTTTTT
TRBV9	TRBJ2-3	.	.	CASSVRDQNTDTQYF	TGTGCCAGCAGCGTACGGGACCAAAACACAGATACGCAGTATTTT
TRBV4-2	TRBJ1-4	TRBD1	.	CASSVATGDEKLFF	TGTGCCAGCAGCGTCGCGACAGGGGATGAAAAACTGTTTTTT
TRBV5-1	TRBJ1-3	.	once	CASSLHFGNTIYF	TGCGCCAGCAGCCTACACTTCGGAAACACCATATATTTT
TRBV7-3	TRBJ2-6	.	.	CASSLSPPESGANVLTF	TGTGCCAGCAGCTTAAGTCCCCCCGAATCTGGGGCCAACGTCCTGACTTTC
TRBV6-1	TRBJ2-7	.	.	CASHYEQYF	TGTGCCAGCCACTACGAGCAGTACTTC
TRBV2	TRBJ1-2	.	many	CASSVRGAEGGYTF	TGTGCCAGCAGTGTTCGGGGTGCGGAGGGTGGCTACACCTTC
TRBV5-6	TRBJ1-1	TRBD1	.	CASSWVSFDRATEAFF	TGTGCCAGCAGCTGGGTCAGTTTCGACAGGGCAACTGAAGCTTTCTTT